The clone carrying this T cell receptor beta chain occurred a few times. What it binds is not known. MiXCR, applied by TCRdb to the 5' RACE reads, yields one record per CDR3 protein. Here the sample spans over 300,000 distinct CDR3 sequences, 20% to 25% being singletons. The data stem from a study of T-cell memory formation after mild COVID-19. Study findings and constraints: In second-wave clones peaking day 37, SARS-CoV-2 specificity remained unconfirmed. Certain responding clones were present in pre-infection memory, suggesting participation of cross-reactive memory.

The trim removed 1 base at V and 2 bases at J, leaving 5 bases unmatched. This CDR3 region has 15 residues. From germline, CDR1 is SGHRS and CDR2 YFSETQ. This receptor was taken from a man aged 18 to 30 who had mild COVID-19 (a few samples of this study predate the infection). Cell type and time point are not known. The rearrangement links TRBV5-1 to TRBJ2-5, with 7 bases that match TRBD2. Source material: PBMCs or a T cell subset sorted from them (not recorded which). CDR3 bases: TGCGCCAGCAGCTTGTGGGGGGGGTCTCAAGAGACCCAGTACTTC. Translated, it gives CASSLWGGSQETQYF.